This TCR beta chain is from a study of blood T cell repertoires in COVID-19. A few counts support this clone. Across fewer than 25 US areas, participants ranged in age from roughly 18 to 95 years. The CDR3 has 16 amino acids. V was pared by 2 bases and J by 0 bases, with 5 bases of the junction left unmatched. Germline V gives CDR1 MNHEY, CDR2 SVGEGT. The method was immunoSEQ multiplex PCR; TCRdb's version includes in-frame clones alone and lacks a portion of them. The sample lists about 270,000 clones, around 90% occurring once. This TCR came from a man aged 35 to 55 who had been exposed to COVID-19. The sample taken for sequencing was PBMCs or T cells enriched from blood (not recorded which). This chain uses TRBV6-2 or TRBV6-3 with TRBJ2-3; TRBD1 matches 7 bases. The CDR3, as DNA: TGTGCCAGCAGTTACGGACAGGATTCTAGCACAGATACGCAGTATTTT. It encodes CASSYGQDSSTDTQYF.